What follows describes a single T cell receptor beta chain. In the original workflow: For nucleated cells, counts were estimated from reference gene primer amplification. Generated by immunoSEQ multiplex PCR, the TCRdb table keeps only in-frame clones and is missing some. The V and J calls and clone size were taken over from that table, and D and trimming were inferred from the DNA. The repertoire holds 30,000 to 40,000 clones, with 90% as singletons. The entry originates in a study of blood T cell repertoires in COVID-19. Study-level information: The cDNA or gDNA used as material had been derived from T cells, B-cell-depleted T cells, or PBMCs.

The clonotype comes from a man aged 55-75 years with active or convalescent COVID-19. Sequenced: peripheral blood.

The CDR3 DNA follows: TGTGCCAGCTCTCCAAACGCCCTGCGGGGTGAGCAGTTCTTC. This encodes CASSPNALRGEQFF. This sequence joins TRBV18 and TRBJ2-1; D perhaps matches TRBD2 (6 bases). The length of the CDR3 is 14 residues. Trimming stripped 6 bases from V and 9 bases from J, with 18 bases between. Germline V gives CDR1 KGHSH, CDR2 LQKENI. Based on the CDR3 plus reference TRBV18 and TRBJ2-1, the full variable domain is NAGVMQNPRHLVRRRGQEARLRCSPMKGHSHVYWYRQLPEEGLKFMVYLQKENIIDESGMPKERFSAEFPKEGPSILRIQQVVRGDSAAYFCASSPNALRGEQFFGPGTRLTVL.